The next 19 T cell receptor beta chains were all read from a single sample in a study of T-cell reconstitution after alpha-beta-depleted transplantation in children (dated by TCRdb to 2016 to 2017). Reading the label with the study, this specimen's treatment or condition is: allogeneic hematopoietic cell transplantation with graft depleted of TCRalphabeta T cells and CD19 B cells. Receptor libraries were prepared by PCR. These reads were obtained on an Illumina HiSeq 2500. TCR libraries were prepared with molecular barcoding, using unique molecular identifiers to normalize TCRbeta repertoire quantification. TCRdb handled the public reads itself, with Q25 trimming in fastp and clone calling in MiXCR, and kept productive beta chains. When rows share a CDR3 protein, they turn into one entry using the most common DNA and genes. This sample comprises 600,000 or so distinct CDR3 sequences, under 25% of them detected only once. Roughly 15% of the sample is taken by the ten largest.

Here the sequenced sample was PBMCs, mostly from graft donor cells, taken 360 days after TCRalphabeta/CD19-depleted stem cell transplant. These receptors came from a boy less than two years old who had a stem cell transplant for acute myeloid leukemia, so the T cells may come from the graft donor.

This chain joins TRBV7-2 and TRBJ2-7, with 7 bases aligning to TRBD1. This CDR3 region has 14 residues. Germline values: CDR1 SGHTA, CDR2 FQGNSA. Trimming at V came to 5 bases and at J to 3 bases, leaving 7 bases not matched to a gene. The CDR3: CASSTGQPSYEQYF. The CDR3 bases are TGTGCCAGCAGCACGGGACAGCCCAGCTACGAGCAGTACTTC.

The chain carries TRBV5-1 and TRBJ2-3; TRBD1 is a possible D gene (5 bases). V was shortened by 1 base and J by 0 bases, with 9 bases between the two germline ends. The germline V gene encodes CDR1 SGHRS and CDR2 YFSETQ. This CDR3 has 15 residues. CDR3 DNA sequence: TGCGCCAGCAGCTTGTCGACAGCTAGCACAGATACGCAGTATTTT. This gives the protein CASSLSTASTDTQYF.

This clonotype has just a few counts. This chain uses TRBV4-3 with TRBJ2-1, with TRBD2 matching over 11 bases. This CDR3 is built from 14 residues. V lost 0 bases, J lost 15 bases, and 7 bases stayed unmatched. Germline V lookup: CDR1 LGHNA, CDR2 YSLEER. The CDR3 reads CASSQDGVAGGRFF. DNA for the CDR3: TGCGCCAGCAGCCAAGATGGAGTAGCGGGGGGGCGGTTCTTC.

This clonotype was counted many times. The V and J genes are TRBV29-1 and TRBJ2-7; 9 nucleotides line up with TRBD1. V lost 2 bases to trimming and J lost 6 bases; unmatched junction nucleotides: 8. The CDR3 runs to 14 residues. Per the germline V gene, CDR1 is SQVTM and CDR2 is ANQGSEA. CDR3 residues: CSVENRDRVSEQYF. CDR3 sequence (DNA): TGCAGCGTTGAAAACCGGGACAGGGTTAGCGAGCAGTACTTC.

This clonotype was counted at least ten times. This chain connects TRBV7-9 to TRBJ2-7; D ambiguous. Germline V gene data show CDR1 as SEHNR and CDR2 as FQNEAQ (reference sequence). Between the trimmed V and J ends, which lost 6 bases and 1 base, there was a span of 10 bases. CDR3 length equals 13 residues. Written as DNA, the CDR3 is TGTGCCAGCAGGACCGACGGATCCTACGAGCAGTACTTC. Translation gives CASRTDGSYEQYF.

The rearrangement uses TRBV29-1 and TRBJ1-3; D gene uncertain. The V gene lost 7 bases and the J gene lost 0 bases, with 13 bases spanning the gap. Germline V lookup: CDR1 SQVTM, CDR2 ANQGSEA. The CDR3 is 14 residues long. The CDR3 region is CSAAVRSSGNTIYF. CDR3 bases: TGCAGCGCCGCCGTCCGTTCCTCTGGAAACACCATATATTTT.

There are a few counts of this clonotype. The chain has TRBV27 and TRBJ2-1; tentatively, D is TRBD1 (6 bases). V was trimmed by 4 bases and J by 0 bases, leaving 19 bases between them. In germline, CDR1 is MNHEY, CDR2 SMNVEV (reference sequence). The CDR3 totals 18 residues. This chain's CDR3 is CASSSPTGPSPSYNEQFF. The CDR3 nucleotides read TGTGCCAGCAGTTCTCCGACAGGTCCCTCTCCCTCCTACAATGAGCAGTTCTTC.

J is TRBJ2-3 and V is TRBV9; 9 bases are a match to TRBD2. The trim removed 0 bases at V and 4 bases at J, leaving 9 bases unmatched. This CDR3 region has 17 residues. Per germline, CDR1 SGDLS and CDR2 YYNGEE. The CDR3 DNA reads TGTGCCAGCAGCGTAGTGGGTAGCGGGGGTCACCCAGATACGCAGTATTTT. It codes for CASSVVGSGGHPDTQYF.

CDR3 bases: TGTGCCAGCACCACAGCGGGGGGGCCCTGGGGCACAGATACGCAGTATTTT. Translating it yields CASTTAGGPWGTDTQYF. The chain carries TRBV2 and TRBJ2-3; 10 nucleotides match TRBD2. Germline lookup yields CDR1 SNHLY and CDR2 FYNNEI. Trimming took 7 bases from V and 1 from J; bases not matched to a gene: 11. The CDR3 totals 17 residues.

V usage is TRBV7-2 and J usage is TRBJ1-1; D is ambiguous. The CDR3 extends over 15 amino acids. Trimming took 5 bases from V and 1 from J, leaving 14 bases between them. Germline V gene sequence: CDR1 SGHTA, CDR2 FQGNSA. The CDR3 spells CASSLHETANTEAFF. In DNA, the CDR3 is TGTGCCAGCAGCCTACACGAGACCGCGAACACTGAAGCTTTCTTT.

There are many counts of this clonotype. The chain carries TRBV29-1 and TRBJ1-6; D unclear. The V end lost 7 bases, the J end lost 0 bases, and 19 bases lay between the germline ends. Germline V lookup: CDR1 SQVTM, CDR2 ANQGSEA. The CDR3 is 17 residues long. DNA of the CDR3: TGCAGCGCCGCGCATCAGGTCCTCAGCTCCTATAATTCACCCCTCCACTTT. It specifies CSAAHQVLSSYNSPLHF. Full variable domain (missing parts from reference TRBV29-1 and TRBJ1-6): SAVISQKPSRDICQRGTSLTIQCQVDSQVTMMFWYRQQPGQSLTLIATANQGSEATYESGFVIDKFPISRPNLTFSTLTVSNMSPEDSSIYLCSAAHQVLSSYNSPLHFGNGTRLTVT.

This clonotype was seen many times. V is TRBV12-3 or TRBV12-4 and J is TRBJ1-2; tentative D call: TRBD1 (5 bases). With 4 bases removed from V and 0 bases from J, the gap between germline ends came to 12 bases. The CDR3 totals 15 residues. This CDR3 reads CASSSQGLSNYGYTF. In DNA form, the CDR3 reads TGTGCCAGCAGTTCTCAGGGACTCTCTAACTATGGCTACACCTTC.

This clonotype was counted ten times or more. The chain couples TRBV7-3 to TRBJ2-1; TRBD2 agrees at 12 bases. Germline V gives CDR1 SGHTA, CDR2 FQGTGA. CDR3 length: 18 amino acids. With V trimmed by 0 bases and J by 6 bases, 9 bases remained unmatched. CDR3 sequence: CASSLTQPLAGGSNEQFF. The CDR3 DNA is TGTGCCAGCAGCTTAACACAACCCCTAGCGGGGGGGAGCAATGAGCAGTTCTTC.

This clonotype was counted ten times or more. The CDR3 region is CSVERQPGVAKNIQYF. The DNA of the CDR3 is TGCAGTGTAGAGAGACAGCCCGGGGTAGCCAAAAACATTCAGTACTTC. The chain employs TRBV20-1 and TRBJ2-4, with D perhaps being TRBD1 or TRBD2 (5 bases each). This CDR3 region has 16 residues. Germline CDR1 DFQATT, CDR2 SNEGSKA (reference sequence). Trimming shortened V by 7 bases and J by 0 bases, and 19 bases separated the two germline ends.

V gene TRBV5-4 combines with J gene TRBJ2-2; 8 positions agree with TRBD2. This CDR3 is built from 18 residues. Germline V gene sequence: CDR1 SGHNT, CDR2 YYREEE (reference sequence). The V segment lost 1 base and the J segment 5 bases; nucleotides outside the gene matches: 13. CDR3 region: CASSLQGLSTSVTGELFF. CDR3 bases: TGTGCCAGCAGCTTGCAAGGGTTATCGACTAGCGTTACCGGGGAGCTGTTTTTT.

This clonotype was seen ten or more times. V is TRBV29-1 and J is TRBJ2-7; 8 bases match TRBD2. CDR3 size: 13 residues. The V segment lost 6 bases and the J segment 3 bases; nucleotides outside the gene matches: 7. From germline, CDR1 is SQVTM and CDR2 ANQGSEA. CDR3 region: CSVAGLAGYEQYF. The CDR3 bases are TGCAGCGTCGCAGGACTAGCCGGCTACGAGCAGTACTTC.

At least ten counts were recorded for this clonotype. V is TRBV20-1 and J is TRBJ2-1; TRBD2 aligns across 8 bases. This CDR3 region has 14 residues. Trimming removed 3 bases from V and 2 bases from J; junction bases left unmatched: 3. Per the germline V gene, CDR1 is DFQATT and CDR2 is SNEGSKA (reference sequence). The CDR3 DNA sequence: TGCAGTGCTAGGGCCGGGGGGGCCTACAATGAGCAGTTCTTC. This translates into CSARAGGAYNEQFF.

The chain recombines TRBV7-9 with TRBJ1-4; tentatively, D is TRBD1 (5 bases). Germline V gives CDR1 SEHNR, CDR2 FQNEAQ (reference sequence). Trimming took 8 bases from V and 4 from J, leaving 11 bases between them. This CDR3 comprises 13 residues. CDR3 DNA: TGTGCCAGCGGGTGGCAGGGTAATGAAAAACTGTTTTTT. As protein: CASGWQGNEKLFF.

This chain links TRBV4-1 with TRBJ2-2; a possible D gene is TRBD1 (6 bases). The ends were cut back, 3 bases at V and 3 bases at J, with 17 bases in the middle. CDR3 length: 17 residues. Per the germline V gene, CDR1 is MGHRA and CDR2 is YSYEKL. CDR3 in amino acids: CASSHLTGQGYTGELFF. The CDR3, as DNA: TGCGCCAGCAGCCATCTCACGGGCCAGGGGTACACCGGGGAGCTGTTTTTT.